Included here is one T cell receptor beta chain sequence, with context. Its antigen remains unidentified. Naive CD8 isolation took CD45RO-negative cells positively selected for CCR7 and excluded terminally differentiated effector memory CD45RA+ cells. None of the donors, who were healthy HIV-negative adults, had recently had acute infections or vaccinations. The data are from a study of shared clonotypes between healthy human individuals. On the study more broadly: CD4 naive and CD4 memory each took three plates per donor, while CD8 naive took two and CD8 memory one. Study results and caveats: A handful of donors shared approximately 5% of their naive CD4 clonotypes.

This CDR3 spans 16 amino acids. Germline CDR1 and CDR2: SGHVS and FNYEAQ. V shed 0 bases and J shed 0 bases, with 10 bases lying between them. DNA at around 200 ng, some 31,000 T cell genomes, went into sorted-subset replicate PCRs. The protocol was immunoSEQ multiplex PCR, while the TCRdb copy is restricted to in-frame clones and leaves out a portion. Seen here are under 600,000 clones, about 98% observed once, and the top ten hold approximately 0.33%. The sequence was obtained from a man aged 25 to 40 in good health. Specimen: naive CD8+ T cells sorted from blood. The chain uses TRBV7-6 and TRBJ2-3; no clear D gene. The CDR3 loop is CASSLALQSSTDTQYF. The CDR3 DNA sequence: TGTGCCAGCAGCTTAGCGTTGCAGTCTAGCACAGATACGCAGTATTTT.